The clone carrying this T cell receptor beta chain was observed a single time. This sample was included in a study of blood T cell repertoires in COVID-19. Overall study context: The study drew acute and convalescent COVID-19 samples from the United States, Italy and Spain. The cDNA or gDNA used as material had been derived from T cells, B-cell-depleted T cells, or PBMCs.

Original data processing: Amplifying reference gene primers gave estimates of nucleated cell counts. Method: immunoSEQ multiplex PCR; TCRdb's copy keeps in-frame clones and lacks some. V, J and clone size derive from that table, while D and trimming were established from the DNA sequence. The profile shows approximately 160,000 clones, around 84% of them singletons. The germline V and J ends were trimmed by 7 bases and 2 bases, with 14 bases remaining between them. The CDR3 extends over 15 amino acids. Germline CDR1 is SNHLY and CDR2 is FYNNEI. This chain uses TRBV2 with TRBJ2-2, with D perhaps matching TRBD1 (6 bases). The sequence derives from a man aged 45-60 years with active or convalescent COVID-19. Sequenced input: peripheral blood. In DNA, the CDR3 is TGTGCCAGCACCGAGGGGGTTCTAAACACCGGGGAGCTGTTTTTT. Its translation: CASTEGVLNTGELFF.